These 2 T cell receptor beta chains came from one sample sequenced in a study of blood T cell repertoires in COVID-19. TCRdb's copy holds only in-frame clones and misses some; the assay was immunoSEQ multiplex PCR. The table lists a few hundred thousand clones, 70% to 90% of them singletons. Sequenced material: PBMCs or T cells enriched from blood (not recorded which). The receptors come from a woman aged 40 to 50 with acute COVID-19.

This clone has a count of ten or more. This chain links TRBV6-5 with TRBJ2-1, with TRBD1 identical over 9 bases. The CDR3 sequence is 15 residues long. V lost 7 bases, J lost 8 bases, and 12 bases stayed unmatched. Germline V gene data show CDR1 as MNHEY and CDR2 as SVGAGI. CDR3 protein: CASTPSGQGYDEQFF. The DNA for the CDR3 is TGTGCCAGCACTCCCTCGGGACAGGGTTACGATGAGCAGTTCTTC.

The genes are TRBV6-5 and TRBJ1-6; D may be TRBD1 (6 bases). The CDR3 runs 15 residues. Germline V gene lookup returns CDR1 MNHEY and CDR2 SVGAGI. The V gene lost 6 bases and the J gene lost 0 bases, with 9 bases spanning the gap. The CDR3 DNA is TGTGCCAGCAGGAGGGGGAGCTCCTATAATTCACCCCTCCACTTT. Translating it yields CASRRGSSYNSPLHF.